What follows are 31 T cell receptor beta chains derived from one specimen sequenced in a study of T cell responses to AZD1222 COVID-19 vaccine. Sequencing was performed with immunoSEQ multiplex PCR; in TCRdb, only in-frame clones are kept and a portion is missing. The sample lists under 150,000 clones, 91% occurring once. The sample in question was peripheral blood, obtained 28 days after the second AZD1222 dose. All receptors come from an adult who received the AZD1222 COVID-19 vaccine.

The J gene is TRBJ1-6, the V gene TRBV7-2, with a weak D call TRBD1 (6 bases). This CDR3 is built from 15 residues. The ends were cut back, 1 base at V and 8 bases at J, with 12 bases in the middle. Germline CDR1 SGHTA, CDR2 FQGNSA. CDR3 DNA sequence: TGTGCCAGCAGCTTAGGGATGGGGGGCTATTCACCCCTCCACTTT. This translates into CASSLGMGGYSPLHF.

J is TRBJ2-2 and V is TRBV3-1 (or the pseudogene TRBV3-2), with unresolved D. The CDR3 contains 16 residues. The germline V and J ends were trimmed by 1 base and 0 bases, with 9 bases remaining between them. Germline loops: CDR1 LGHDT, CDR2 YNNKEL (reference sequence). The DNA of the CDR3 is TGTGCCAGCAGCCAAGTGCCGGGCGCGAACACCGGGGAGCTGTTTTTT. Protein: CASSQVPGANTGELFF.

The chain uses TRBV11-2 and TRBJ2-1; either TRBD1 or TRBD2 may fit D (5 bases each). The CDR3 loop spans 14 amino acids. Germline CDR1 SGHAT, CDR2 FQNNGV. Trimming removed 0 bases at V and 8 bases at J, with 11 bases between. CDR3 nucleotide sequence: TGTGCCAGCAGCTTAGAGGGGCTTAGCGATGAGCAGTTCTTC. It is translated as CASSLEGLSDEQFF.

The rearrangement links TRBV2 to TRBJ1-2, with D possibly being TRBD1 (5 bases). Germline V lookup: CDR1 SNHLY, CDR2 FYNNEI. The CDR3 contains 12 residues. V gave up 6 bases and J gave up 3 bases, with 8 bases separating them. The CDR3 bases are TGTGCCAGCAGGAGACAGTACTATGGCTACACCTTC. Its protein is CASRRQYYGYTF. Filled out from reference TRBV2 and TRBJ1-2, the complete variable domain reads EPEVTQTPSHQVTQMGQEVILRCVPISNHLYFYWYRQILGQKVEFLVSFYNNEISEKSEIFDDQFSVERPDGSNFTLKIRSTKLEDSAMYFCASRRQYYGYTFGSGTRLTVV.

This chain links TRBV5-4 with TRBJ1-2; 9 nucleotides line up with TRBD1. The CDR3 contains 16 residues. Trimming cost V 4 bases and J 2 bases; bases outside gene matches: 9. From germline, CDR1 is SGHNT and CDR2 YYREEE (reference sequence). The DNA for the CDR3 is TGTGCCAGCAGCCCCAAGGGTGGACAGGGGAACTATGGCTACACCTTC. This codes for CASSPKGGQGNYGYTF.

In its sample, this clone was seen once. DNA for the CDR3: TGCGCCAGCAGCTTGGCCGGGACGGTGAACACTGAAGCTTTCTTT. Translated, it gives CASSLAGTVNTEAFF. The chain couples TRBV5-1 to TRBJ1-1, with a possible D match to TRBD1 (5 bases). Per the germline V gene, CDR1 is SGHRS and CDR2 is YFSETQ. Trimming shortened V by 0 bases and J by 0 bases, and 9 bases separated the two germline ends. The CDR3 contains 15 residues.

V usage is TRBV30 and J usage is TRBJ2-7; the D is unclear. The CDR3 length is 12 residues. The V end was cut by 3 bases, the J end by 0 bases, with 6 bases between. Germline loops: CDR1 GTSNPN, CDR2 SVGIG (reference sequence). CDR3 sequence (DNA): TGTGCCTGGAGAAAGGACTCCTACGAGCAGTACTTC. Translation: CAWRKDSYEQYF.

The chain joins TRBV6-1 to TRBJ2-7; 9 bases are shared with TRBD1. This CDR3 spans 18 amino acids. CDR1 is MNHNS and CDR2 is SASEGT in the germline V gene. Trimming at V came to 0 bases and at J to 0 bases, leaving 9 bases not matched to a gene. CDR3 DNA: TGTGCCAGCAGTGAAGCCCTAGGGACAGGGTTTCGCTCCTACGAGCAGTACGTC. Its protein product is CASSEALGTGFRSYEQYV.

The rearrangement uses TRBV5-1 and TRBJ2-7; D is perhaps TRBD2 (6 bases). Trimming cost V 2 bases and J 1 base, with 19 bases left between them. The germline gives CDR1 SGHRS, CDR2 YFSETQ. The CDR3 contains 17 residues. The CDR3 nucleotides are TGCGCCAGCAGCTTTGGGAGGAGCCCGACTAATTCCTACGAGCAGTACTTC. Amino acids: CASSFGRSPTNSYEQYF.

The chain employs TRBV27 and TRBJ1-2; D is possibly TRBD1 (5 bases). V was trimmed by 5 bases and J by 0 bases, leaving 16 bases between them. Germline-derived CDR1 and CDR2 are MNHEY and SMNVEV (reference sequence). The CDR3 has 16 residues. Here the CDR3 DNA reads TGTGCCAGCAGTCGGGGGGGGTTTGCGGCTAACTATGGCTACACCTTC. This codes for CASSRGGFAANYGYTF.

The chain joins TRBV5-1 to TRBJ2-1, with D possibly called TRBD1 or TRBD2 (5 bases each). CDR1 and CDR2 from the germline V gene are SGHRS and YFSETQ. This CDR3 contains 16 residues. The germline V and J ends were trimmed by 1 base and 6 bases, with 17 bases remaining between them. The CDR3 DNA reads TGCGCCAGCAGCTTGTGGGCTAGCAGGGATCTCAATGAGCAGTTCTTC. Protein: CASSLWASRDLNEQFF.

This clone was observed once. The chain joins TRBV27 to TRBJ2-7, with 9 bases matching TRBD2. Germline V lookup: CDR1 MNHEY, CDR2 SMNVEV (reference sequence). Germline trimming cut 7 bases from V and 1 base from J; bases unmatched to any gene: 11. The CDR3 length is 16 residues. CDR3 region: CASISWEAGGSYEQYF. The CDR3 region has the DNA TGTGCCAGCATCTCGTGGGAGGCGGGGGGGTCCTACGAGCAGTACTTC.

This rearrangement joins TRBV7-9 to TRBJ1-1; D possibly corresponds to TRBD1 (6 bases). CDR1 is SEHNR, CDR2 FQNEAQ, per germline (reference sequence). CDR3 length: 16 residues. V was clipped by 0 bases and J by 2 bases, with 13 bases between them. The CDR3 loop reads CASSLAEGGPNTEAFF. CDR3 DNA sequence: TGTGCCAGCAGCTTAGCGGAGGGGGGGCCCAACACTGAAGCTTTCTTT.

The rearrangement uses TRBV6-6 and TRBJ2-1, with TRBD1 matching 7 bases. Looked up from germline, CDR1 is MNHNY and CDR2 is SVGAGI (reference sequence). The ends lost 5 bases at V and 5 bases at J; junction bases unmatched: 9. The CDR3 runs to 15 residues. The CDR3 DNA reads as TGTGCCAGCAGTCCCGGGACAGACTACGACAATGAGCAGTTCTTC. It codes for CASSPGTDYDNEQFF.

This chain joins TRBV7-3 and TRBJ2-1; perhaps TRBD2 as D (6 bases). The germline gives CDR1 SGHTA, CDR2 FQGTGA. The CDR3 is 15 amino acids. V lost 1 base to trimming and J lost 4 bases, with 11 bases between them. The CDR3, as DNA: TGTGCCAGCAGCTTAAGGGGACTGGAGTACAATGAGCAGTTCTTC. Encoded protein: CASSLRGLEYNEQFF. The variable domain in full, completed from reference TRBV7-3 and TRBJ2-1, reads GAGVSQTPSNKVTEKGKYVELRCDPISGHTALYWYRQSLGQGPEFLIYFQGTGAADDSGLPNDRFFAVRPEGSVSTLKIQRTERGDSAVYLCASSLRGLEYNEQFFGPGTRLTVL.

The chain combines TRBV19 with TRBJ1-1; 8 nucleotides align to TRBD1. Germline lookup yields CDR1 LNHDA and CDR2 SQIVND (reference sequence). V lost 4 bases to trimming and J lost 6 bases; unmatched junction nucleotides: 13. The CDR3 consists of 16 residues. Written as DNA, the CDR3 is TGTGCCAGTAGTAAAGCGGCGACAGGGGTCATACCTGAAGCTTTCTTT. Protein: CASSKAATGVIPEAFF.

This sequence joins TRBV5-5 and TRBJ1-1; D is ambiguous. The CDR3 loop spans 13 amino acids. Germline CDR1 and CDR2: SGHKS and YYEKEE (reference sequence). V lost 0 bases, J lost 1 base, and 4 bases lay in between. CDR3 loop: CASSLGENTEAFF. CDR3 DNA: TGTGCCAGCAGCTTGGGGGAGAACACTGAAGCTTTCTTT.

The chain is built from TRBV7-3 and TRBJ2-7, with D perhaps matching TRBD1 or TRBD2 (5 bases each). This CDR3 has 13 residues. The germline CDR1 and CDR2 sequences are SGHTA and FQGTGA. Trimming took off 5 bases at V and 3 bases at J, with 11 bases between the two ends. The CDR3 reads CASSPQRGYEQYF. Written as DNA, the CDR3 is TGTGCCAGCAGCCCCCAGAGGGGCTACGAGCAGTACTTC.

The chain carries TRBV7-8 and TRBJ2-3; D perhaps matches TRBD1 (5 bases). Germline CDR1 reads SGHVS; CDR2 reads FQNEAQ. The ends were cut back, 0 bases at V and 0 bases at J, with 13 bases in the middle. The CDR3 has 17 residues. CDR3: CASSLAQGGWSTDTQYF. The DNA of the CDR3 is TGTGCCAGCAGCTTAGCCCAGGGTGGTTGGAGCACAGATACGCAGTATTTT.

The chain employs TRBV7-3 and TRBJ2-6; possible D gene TRBD1, 6 bases. V was trimmed by 4 bases and J by 2 bases, leaving 12 bases between them. The CDR3 extends over 16 amino acids. The germline V gene has CDR1 SGHTA and CDR2 FQGTGA. CDR3 DNA: TGTGCCAGCAGCTCCCGGTGGGGGCCTGGGGCCAACGTCCTGACTTTC. Translation: CASSSRWGPGANVLTF.

The sample holds one count of this clone. The rearrangement links TRBV3-1 (or the pseudogene TRBV3-2) to TRBJ2-7, with D hard to call. The length of the CDR3 is 10 residues. The germline V and J ends were trimmed by 2 bases and 7 bases, with 3 bases remaining between them. The germline V gene has CDR1 LGHDT and CDR2 YNNKEL (reference sequence). The CDR3: CASSQPEQYF. In nucleotides, the CDR3 is TGTGCCAGCAGCCAACCTGAGCAGTACTTC.

The V gene is TRBV6-5, the J gene TRBJ2-3, with no clear D. This CDR3 is 14 amino acids long. V lost 2 bases to trimming and J lost 11 bases, with 17 bases between them. The germline gives CDR1 MNHEY, CDR2 SVGAGI. The CDR3 bases are TGTGCCAGCAGTTACGACCCCTTCCTCCCGGGGCAGTATTTT. Translation: CASSYDPFLPGQYF.

The chain joins TRBV30 to TRBJ1-3; D is perhaps TRBD1 (5 bases). Germline V gene data show CDR1 as GTSNPN and CDR2 as SVGIG (reference sequence). The CDR3 contains 15 residues. V shed 4 bases and J shed 2 bases, with 15 bases lying between them. The CDR3 coding sequence is TGTGCCTGGACCGACCAGGGTGATCCTGGAAACACCATATATTTT. It yields the protein CAWTDQGDPGNTIYF.

The chain couples TRBV18 to TRBJ1-2, with D uncertain. Trimming stripped 6 bases from V and 2 bases from J, with 16 bases between. The CDR3 loop spans 15 amino acids. Per germline, CDR1 KGHSH and CDR2 LQKENI. Here the CDR3 reads CASSEEGPVNYGYTF. The CDR3 DNA sequence: TGTGCCAGCTCGGAGGAGGGTCCCGTCAACTATGGCTACACCTTC. Drawing the rest from reference TRBV18 and TRBJ1-2, the complete variable domain is NAGVMQNPRHLVRRRGQEARLRCSPMKGHSHVYWYRQLPEEGLKFMVYLQKENIIDESGMPKERFSAEFPKEGPSILRIQQVVRGDSAAYFCASSEEGPVNYGYTFGSGTRLTVV.

This rearrangement joins TRBV7-9 to TRBJ1-2; D possibly corresponds to TRBD1 (5 bases). This CDR3 is 15 amino acids long. Germline V lookup: CDR1 SEHNR, CDR2 FQNEAQ (reference sequence). The V end lost 3 bases, the J end lost 0 bases, and 11 bases lay between the germline ends. The DNA for the CDR3 is TGTGCCAGCAGCTTCGGGACCTTAGCTAACTATGGCTACACCTTC. It codes for CASSFGTLANYGYTF. Full variable domain (remainder filled in from reference TRBV7-9 and TRBJ1-2): DTGVSQNPRHKITKRGQNVTFRCDPISEHNRLYWYRQTLGQGPEFLTYFQNEAQLEKSRLLSDRFSAERPKGSFSTLEIQRTEQGDSAMYLCASSFGTLANYGYTFGSGTRLTVV.

Comments on this clone: In the same sample, other DNA sequences code for this CDR3. The chain carries TRBV9 and TRBJ1-2; D call uncertain. CDR1 is SGDLS and CDR2 is YYNGEE in the germline V gene. V lost 0 bases to trimming and J lost 1 base, with 7 bases between them. The CDR3 is 14 residues long. For the CDR3, the DNA is TGTGCCAGCAGCGTAGGAGGCTTTAACTATGGCTACACCTTC. Its translation: CASSVGGFNYGYTF.

Points on this clone: The identical CDR3 is also encoded by other nucleotide sequences in the sample. V gene TRBV11-2 combines with J gene TRBJ2-1; the match to TRBD2 covers 7 bases. Germline CDR1 is SGHAT and CDR2 is FQNNGV. The junction had 0 bases not matched to a gene; V was cut back by 1 base and J by 0 bases. There are 15 residues in the CDR3. The CDR3 loop is CASSLGGSSYNEQFF. The CDR3 nucleotides read TGTGCCAGCAGCTTAGGCGGGAGCTCCTACAATGAGCAGTTCTTC.

V usage is TRBV12-5 and J usage is TRBJ1-5, with TRBD1 identical over 7 bases. V shed 5 bases and J 5 bases; nucleotides not matched to a gene: 6. From germline, CDR1 is LGHNT and CDR2 FRNRAP. The CDR3 contains 14 residues. The CDR3 spells CASGNRDRYQPQHF. The CDR3 DNA is TGTGCTAGTGGTAACCGGGACAGATATCAGCCCCAGCATTTT.

This clone appeared a single time. V is TRBV6-5 and J is TRBJ1-2; TRBD1 matches 8 bases. Trimming at V came to 4 bases and at J to 3 bases, leaving 7 bases not matched to a gene. Per the germline V gene, CDR1 is MNHEY and CDR2 is SVGAGI. The CDR3 is 15 residues long. Here the CDR3 reads CASSSGGAEDYGYTF. CDR3 sequence (DNA): TGTGCCAGCAGTTCAGGGGGCGCAGAGGACTATGGCTACACCTTC.

The chain carries TRBV10-3 and TRBJ2-1; D possibly uses TRBD1 or TRBD2 (6 bases each). The CDR3 is made up of 16 amino acids. V lost 3 bases and J 4 bases, leaving 16 bases between the germline ends. Germline V gives CDR1 ENHRY, CDR2 SYGVKD. The CDR3 protein is CAISDPRGVTYNEQFF. The CDR3 region has the DNA TGTGCCATCAGTGATCCTAGGGGGGTAACTTACAATGAGCAGTTCTTC.

This clone was recorded only once. This rearrangement joins TRBV24-1 to TRBJ2-2; unclear D gene. The CDR3 consists of 12 residues. V was pared by 6 bases and J by 7 bases, with 8 bases between. CDR1 and CDR2 from the germline V gene are KGHDR and SFDVKD. The CDR3 bases are TGTGCCACCAGTACCTGGGACGGGGAGCTGTTTTTT. Amino acids: CATSTWDGELFF.